These T cell receptor beta chains were read from a single sample in a study of T cell responses to AZD1222 COVID-19 vaccine. The method was immunoSEQ multiplex PCR; TCRdb's version includes in-frame clones alone and lacks a portion of them. Seen here are some 80,000 clones, about 91% observed once, and the top ten hold 8% to 10%. This specimen consisted of peripheral blood, obtained 28 days after the second dose of the MenACWY control vaccine. These receptors all come from an adult who received the MenACWY meningococcal vaccine as a control. Both conserved end residues are part of each CDR3. The order of the fields is J gene, D gene, V gene, CDR3 DNA, CDR3 protein. A D gene is named only where the DNA matches it firmly.

>TRBJ1-2|-|TRBV19
TGTGCCAGTAGTATCACCACTAACTATGGCTACACCTTC
CASSITTNYGYTF
>TRBJ1-1|TRBD1|TRBV5-1
TGCGCCAGCAGCTTGGCCGCGGACAGGGAGTCGCAAGCTTTCTTT
CASSLAADRESQAFF
>TRBJ2-3|TRBD1|TRBV6-1
TGTGCCAGCAGTGCTAAGGACAGGGTGGGCACAGATACGCAGTATTTT
CASSAKDRVGTDTQYF
>TRBJ2-3|-|TRBV6-6
TGTGCCAGCAGTTACGAACACCTAAGCACAGATACGCAGTATTTT
CASSYEHLSTDTQYF
>TRBJ1-6|-|TRBV11-1
TGTGCCAGCAGCCGTGACGGAAATTCACCCCTCCACTTT
CASSRDGNSPLHF
>TRBJ1-4|-|TRBV6-2/TRBV6-3
TGTGCCAGCAGTTACTTAGGAACGGTGGAAAAACTGTTTTTT
CASSYLGTVEKLFF
>TRBJ1-6|-|TRBV3-1/TRBV3-2
TGTGCCAGCAGCCAAGCGGGGGGACAAGATAATTCACCCCTCCACTTT
CASSQAGGQDNSPLHF
>TRBJ2-3|TRBD2|TRBV9
TGTGCCAGCAGCGTAGCTGGGCTAGCGGGGGGGCGAGATACGCAGTATTTT
CASSVAGLAGGRDTQYF
>TRBJ2-7|-|TRBV7-9
TGTGCCAGCAGCTTAGCCCTCGGCGAGGGCAGGGAGGCAGCTTACGAGCAGTACTTC
CASSLALGEGREAAYEQYF
>TRBJ2-5|-|TRBV6-6
TGTGCCAGCAGTTACCAGGGAGGCAAAGAGACCCAGTACTTC
CASSYQGGKETQYF
>TRBJ1-1|TRBD1|TRBV9
TGTGCCAGCAGCGCGCCCGGACAGGGTAGAACTGAAGCTTTCTTT
CASSAPGQGRTEAFF
>TRBJ1-5|-|TRBV6-1
TGTGCCAGCAGTGTTCGAGGGACACCCAAAGGAAATCAGCCCCAGCATTTT
CASSVRGTPKGNQPQHF
>TRBJ1-5|-|TRBV7-2
TGTGCCAGCAGCTTAAGGGACGGTAATCAGCCCCAGCATTTT
CASSLRDGNQPQHF
>TRBJ1-6|TRBD1|TRBV28
TGTGCCAGCAGCCCAGGAAGACAGGGTAGAAATTCACCCCTCCACTTT
CASSPGRQGRNSPLHF
>TRBJ2-5|-|TRBV5-6
TGTGCCAGCAGCTTTAACATGGGTGTCCAAGAGACCCAGTACTTC
CASSFNMGVQETQYF
>TRBJ2-2|-|TRBV28
TGTGCCAGCAGTTCCTCCCCGGGACAGAACACCGGGGAGCTGTTTTTT
CASSSSPGQNTGELFF
>TRBJ2-2|TRBD1|TRBV5-1
TGCGCCAGCAGCGTTCAGAGACAGGGGGTCACCGGGGAGCTGTTTTTT
CASSVQRQGVTGELFF
>TRBJ1-1|-|TRBV6-6
TGTGCCAGCAGTGACAGGTTCTCGAACACTGAAGCTTTCTTT
CASSDRFSNTEAFF
>TRBJ1-1|-|TRBV12-3/TRBV12-4
TGTGCCAGCAGTTCCGAGGGGGGAACTGAAGCTTTCTTT
CASSSEGGTEAFF
>TRBJ2-7|TRBD2|TRBV4-2
TGTGCCAGCAGCCAAGGGGCCCCAGGGCGGGGGGGCTACGAGCAGTACTTC
CASSQGAPGRGGYEQYF
>TRBJ1-1|TRBD1|TRBV5-1
TGCGCCAGCAGCTTGGGGTTCCCAGGACAGGCAACGTTGAACACTGAAGCTTTCTTT
CASSLGFPGQATLNTEAFF
>TRBJ1-4|TRBD1|TRBV3-1/TRBV3-2
TGTGCCAGCAGCCAAGATGGGACAGGGGGTGAAAAACTGTTTTTT
CASSQDGTGGEKLFF
>TRBJ2-1|-|TRBV5-8
TGTGCCAGCAGCCCTGGTGCAGGGGGGAACTACAATGAGCAGTTCTTC
CASSPGAGGNYNEQFF
>TRBJ1-2|-|TRBV6-4
TGTGCCAGCAGGGTACAGAGTACGAGTGATGGCTACACCTTC
CASRVQSTSDGYTF
>TRBJ2-5|-|TRBV5-1
TGCGCCAGCAGCTTGTTCAGGGGAGAGGAAGAGACCCAGTACTTC
CASSLFRGEEETQYF